The 17 T cell receptor beta chains presented below share a single source sample, sequenced in a study of Ad26.COV2.S vaccination and SARS-CoV-2 variants. This sample's treatment: some 20 received Ad26.COV2.S at low or high dose, single or two shots; five or six received placebo; per-sample allocation not given. The investigators took samples on day 63 after the first vaccine or placebo injection. Sequencing was performed with immunoSEQ multiplex PCR; in TCRdb, only in-frame clones are kept and a portion is missing. In the table there are about 350,000 clones, roughly nine tenths of which are singletons. The sample in question was peripheral blood, obtained in a trial of Ad26.COV2.S vaccine versus placebo. These receptors all come from a person between 18 and 65 years old who received the Ad26.COV2.S COVID-19 vaccine or a placebo.

The chain combines TRBV30 with TRBJ1-1, with D possibly being TRBD1 (6 bases). CDR3 size: 13 residues. Per germline, CDR1 GTSNPN and CDR2 SVGIG (reference sequence). V gave up 5 bases and J gave up 0 bases, with 10 bases separating them. The CDR3 here is CAWQTGMNTEAFF. As DNA, the CDR3 is TGTGCCTGGCAGACAGGAATGAACACTGAAGCTTTCTTT.

The rearrangement links TRBV5-1 to TRBJ2-1, with 12 bases aligning to TRBD2. The V gene end was trimmed by 1 base and the J gene end by 7 bases; junction bases not matched to a gene: 9. The germline V gene has CDR1 SGHRS and CDR2 YFSETQ. This CDR3 is built from 17 residues. CDR3 DNA sequence: TGCGCCAGCAGCTTGCCAATGACTAGCGGGAGATCAAATGAGCAGTTCTTC. It encodes CASSLPMTSGRSNEQFF.

The V gene is TRBV7-9, the J gene TRBJ1-1; possibly TRBD1 for D (5 bases). This CDR3 region has 15 residues. V lost 2 bases, J lost 3 bases, and 13 bases lay in between. Germline loops: CDR1 SEHNR, CDR2 FQNEAQ (reference sequence). The CDR3: CASSLIRVLYTEAFF. DNA of the CDR3: TGTGCCAGCAGCTTAATCAGGGTTTTGTACACTGAAGCTTTCTTT.

This clone showed up just once. The genes are TRBV5-6 and TRBJ2-7; D is uncertain. The CDR3 spans 11 residues. Germline V gene data show CDR1 as SGHDT and CDR2 as YYEEEE. V dropped 4 bases and J dropped 3 bases, with 5 bases sitting between them. CDR3 protein: CASSVYYEQYF. In nucleotides, the CDR3 is TGTGCCAGCAGCGTATACTACGAGCAGTACTTC. The full variable domain, with the rest looked up from reference TRBV5-6 and TRBJ2-7, is DAGVTQSPTHLIKTRGQQVTLRCSPKSGHDTVSWYQQALGQGPQFIFQYYEEEERQRGNFPDRFSGHQFPNYSSELNVNALLLGDSALYLCASSVYYEQYFGPGTRLTVT.

This clone has a handful of counts. V usage is TRBV3-1 (or the pseudogene TRBV3-2) and J usage is TRBJ1-5; D gene ambiguous. Trimming stripped 4 bases from V and 0 bases from J, with 10 bases between. Looked up from germline, CDR1 is LGHDT and CDR2 is YNNKEL (reference sequence). CDR3 length: 15 residues. CDR3 sequence: CASSPTGGSNQPQHF. CDR3 DNA: TGTGCCAGCAGCCCAACCGGAGGTAGCAATCAGCCCCAGCATTTT.

The rearrangement joins TRBV11-2 to TRBJ2-4; no clear D gene. Germline CDR1 SGHAT, CDR2 FQNNGV. With 0 bases removed from V and 6 bases from J, the gap between germline ends came to 3 bases. The CDR3 is made up of 12 amino acids. CDR3 coding DNA: TGTGCCAGCAGCTTAGACCGAAACATTCAGTACTTC. Amino acid sequence: CASSLDRNIQYF.

The chain couples TRBV5-6 to TRBJ1-2, with 7 bases lining up with TRBD1. The CDR3 is 12 residues long. After removal of 7 bases from V and 2 bases from J, the junction contained 2 bases not matched to a gene. The germline V gene encodes CDR1 SGHDT and CDR2 YYEEEE. Here the CDR3 reads CASLQGNYGYTF. As DNA, the CDR3 is TGTGCCAGCCTACAGGGGAACTATGGCTACACCTTC. Using reference TRBV5-6 and TRBJ1-2 for the parts outside the CDR3, the full variable domain is DAGVTQSPTHLIKTRGQQVTLRCSPKSGHDTVSWYQQALGQGPQFIFQYYEEEERQRGNFPDRFSGHQFPNYSSELNVNALLLGDSALYLCASLQGNYGYTFGSGTRLTVV.

The chain couples TRBV6-5 to TRBJ1-3; D call uncertain. Trimming removed 5 bases from V and 8 bases from J, with 16 bases in between. Germline assignment: CDR1 MNHEY and CDR2 SVGAGI. The CDR3 extends over 14 amino acids. CDR3 region: CASSPTVSGYTIYF. As DNA, the CDR3 is TGTGCCAGCAGTCCTACAGTATCCGGATACACCATATATTTT.

The chain combines TRBV29-1 with TRBJ1-4; D gene ambiguous. This CDR3 has 15 amino acids. Germline assignment: CDR1 SQVTM and CDR2 ANQGSEA. Trimming pared 3 bases from V and 5 bases from J, leaving 16 bases between. The CDR3 region is CSVDTGGQSNEKLFF. CDR3 DNA: TGCAGCGTTGATACCGGTGGGCAGTCGAATGAAAAACTGTTTTTT.

The rearrangement links TRBV6-1 to TRBJ1-4; D might be TRBD1 (6 bases). Per germline, CDR1 MNHNS and CDR2 SASEGT. This CDR3 is built from 14 residues. Trimming left V 1 base short and J 9 bases short, with 12 bases between. The CDR3 DNA is TGTGCCAGCAGTGAAGACAGGGATAGTAAAAAACTGTTTTTT. Residues: CASSEDRDSKKLFF.

The CDR3 here is CSVAPGLRPNEQFF. CDR3 coding DNA: TGCAGCGTTGCTCCGGGGCTACGACCTAATGAGCAGTTCTTC. The chain joins TRBV29-1 to TRBJ2-1, with D perhaps being TRBD1 or TRBD2 (5 bases each). V was pared by 4 bases and J by 7 bases, with 17 bases between. Germline lookup yields CDR1 SQVTM and CDR2 ANQGSEA. This CDR3 contains 14 residues.

V and J are TRBV28 and TRBJ1-5, with D perhaps matching TRBD1 (5 bases). Germline values: CDR1 MDHEN, CDR2 SYDVKM. Trimming took 3 bases from V and 6 from J, leaving 9 bases between them. The CDR3 is 13 residues long. The CDR3 is CASSLRGGQPQHF. In nucleotides, the CDR3 is TGTGCCAGCAGTTTGAGGGGCGGTCAGCCCCAGCATTTT. The full variable domain, completed using reference TRBV28 and TRBJ1-5, is DVKVTQSSRYLVKRTGEKVFLECVQDMDHENMFWYRQDPGLGLRLIYFSYDVKMKEKGDIPEGYSVSREKKERFSLILESASTNQTSMYLCASSLRGGQPQHFGDGTRLSIL.

The chain is built from TRBV7-3 and TRBJ1-5; tentative D call: TRBD1 (5 bases). The CDR3 totals 15 residues. Trimming took 1 base from V and 6 from J, leaving 13 bases between them. Germline CDR1 SGHTA, CDR2 FQGTGA. Here the CDR3 reads CASSLNHQGGQPQHF. The CDR3, as DNA: TGTGCCAGCAGCTTAAATCACCAGGGAGGTCAGCCCCAGCATTTT.

The chain has TRBV7-2 and TRBJ1-2; perhaps TRBD1 as D (6 bases). This CDR3 spans 14 amino acids. Between the trimmed V and J ends, which lost 2 bases and 4 bases, there was a span of 11 bases. Germline CDR1 is SGHTA and CDR2 is FQGNSA. The CDR3 DNA follows: TGTGCCAGCAGCTTAAACAGGGCCCTCTATGGCTACACCTTC. Residues: CASSLNRALYGYTF.

A few counts support this clone. The rearrangement joins TRBV28 to TRBJ1-5; D gene ambiguous. Germline loops: CDR1 MDHEN, CDR2 SYDVKM. With 7 bases removed from V and 1 base from J, the gap between germline ends came to 14 bases. The CDR3 contains 15 residues. The CDR3: CASNMWGVSNQPQHF. The CDR3 coding sequence is TGTGCCAGCAACATGTGGGGAGTGAGCAATCAGCCCCAGCATTTT.

The genes are TRBV11-2 and TRBJ2-7; no reliable D call. The germline V gene has CDR1 SGHAT and CDR2 FQNNGV. The CDR3 is 12 residues long. Trimming pared 1 base from V and 5 bases from J, leaving 6 bases between. The CDR3 bases are TGTGCCAGCAGCTTAGCTAACCACGAGCAGTACTTC. Translating it yields CASSLANHEQYF.

This clone was recorded once. The rearrangement uses TRBV5-1 and TRBJ2-7, with D perhaps TRBD1 (6 bases). Trimming pared 0 bases from V and 7 bases from J, leaving 14 bases between. The germline V gene encodes CDR1 SGHRS and CDR2 YFSETQ. CDR3 size: 14 residues. The CDR3 is CASSLAGQTMEQYF. The DNA for the CDR3 is TGCGCCAGCAGCTTGGCGGGACAAACTATGGAGCAGTACTTC.